A selection of T cell receptor beta chains follows, all from one sample in a study of monozygotic twins with cystic fibrosis. Generated by immunoSEQ multiplex PCR, the TCRdb table keeps only in-frame clones and is missing some. Of 20,000 to 30,000 clones detected, approximately 90% appear once; the ten largest clones hold around 0.5%. The sample consisted of blood. These TCRs come from a girl aged 2-9 years with cystic fibrosis. Both conserved end residues are part of each CDR3. The D gene is left open where the match is weak. Not all rows give a size; the values are once, few, many and, for expanded clones, a class.

clone size	V gene	D gene	J gene	CDR3 DNA	CDR3 protein
.	TRBV19	TRBD1	TRBJ2-7	TGTGCCAGTAGTATTAACCCAGGGGGTCCCTACGAGCAGTACTTC	CASSINPGGPYEQYF
once	TRBV4-1	TRBD2	TRBJ2-3	TGCGCCAGCAGCCAAGATCCCCAAGGGGCGGGGGGCCAAATCCGCACAGATACGCAGTATTTT	CASSQDPQGAGGQIRTDTQYF
.	TRBV19	.	TRBJ1-5	TGTGCCAGTAGTCCTACAGGGCTTGGACAGCCCCAGCATTTT	CASSPTGLGQPQHF
.	TRBV6-1	.	TRBJ1-4	TGTGCCAGCAGTGAAGGCCCTGGCAGTCCAACTAATGAAAAACTGTTTTTT	CASSEGPGSPTNEKLFF
.	TRBV12-1	.	TRBJ1-1	TGTGCCAGCAGCTTGCGGCTGAACACTGAAGCTTTCTTT	CASSLRLNTEAFF
.	TRBV4-2	TRBD2	TRBJ2-5	TGTGCCAGCAGCCAAGAGCGGGGGGGCCAAGAGACCCAGTACTTC	CASSQERGGQETQYF
.	TRBV19	.	TRBJ2-6	TGTGCCAGTAGTATAGATCTTTTTCGGCGGGGCGCCATTTTC	CASSIDLFRRGAIF
.	TRBV28	.	TRBJ1-2	TGTGCCAGCAGTTTCCCCCGTGGAGGGGGGCGAGCTTCTGGCTACACCTTC	CASSFPRGGGRASGYTF
.	TRBV10-3	.	TRBJ2-6	TGTGCCATCAGTGAGTCTGGGGCCAACGTCCTGACTTTC	CAISESGANVLTF
.	TRBV5-4	TRBD2	TRBJ2-5	TGTGCCAGCAGCTTGCTGGCGGGGGGGCAAAGGACCCAGTACTTC	CASSLLAGGQRTQYF
few	TRBV18	.	TRBJ1-2	TGTGCCAGCTCCCCCACGGTCAGTAGTACTGCTAACTATGGCTACACCTTC	CASSPTVSSTANYGYTF
.	TRBV5-4	.	TRBJ1-1	TGTGCCAGCACCCAATCCGGGACAGAAGCTTTCTTT	CASTQSGTEAFF
.	TRBV18	TRBD2	TRBJ2-1	TGTGCCAGCTCACGGGGTAGCGGGGGTCCACGAGGGGATGAGCAGTTCTTC	CASSRGSGGPRGDEQFF
.	TRBV19	.	TRBJ2-2	TGTGCCAGTAGTATAGTCCCGCCGGCCGGGGAGCTGTTTTTT	CASSIVPPAGELFF
.	TRBV5-1	TRBD1	TRBJ1-6	TGCGCCAGCAGCTTGGGACAGGGGAATTCACCCCTCCACTTT	CASSLGQGNSPLHF
.	TRBV5-1	.	TRBJ2-1	TGCGCCAGCAGCTTGCAACAGGGAAATTACAATGAGCAGTTCTTC	CASSLQQGNYNEQFF
.	TRBV7-9	TRBD1	TRBJ1-2	TGTGCCAGCAGCTTAGCGGGACAGGGGAACTATGGCTACACCTTC	CASSLAGQGNYGYTF
.	TRBV5-8	.	TRBJ1-2	TGTGCCAGCAGCTCAGGGGAAGGCTATGGCTACACCTTC	CASSSGEGYGYTF
once	TRBV19	.	TRBJ1-2	TGTGCCAGTAAGGTATCCCAAACGGGACAACCTAACTATGGCTACACCTTC	CASKVSQTGQPNYGYTF
.	TRBV5-1	TRBD1	TRBJ1-2	TGCGCCAGCAGACATGACAGGGGGGCCCCTAACTATGGCTACACCTTC	CASRHDRGAPNYGYTF
.	TRBV29-1	.	TRBJ2-3	TGCAGCGGGGGGACCTTTGCGGGAACAGATACGCAGTATTTT	CSGGTFAGTDTQYF
.	TRBV5-1	.	TRBJ2-7	TGCGCCAGCAGCTTGGGCACCGAACCTTCCTACGAGCAGTACTTC	CASSLGTEPSYEQYF
.	TRBV11-2	TRBD1	TRBJ2-6	TGTGCCAGCAGCGGGACAGGGAGCTCTGGGGCCAACGTCCTGACTTTC	CASSGTGSSGANVLTF
.	TRBV4-3	.	TRBJ2-4	TGCGCCAGCAGCCAAGAGGAATGGGACATTCAGTACTTC	CASSQEEWDIQYF
.	TRBV27	.	TRBJ1-4	TGTGCCAGCAGTTCCCCGGCTAATGAAAAACTGTTTTTT	CASSSPANEKLFF
.	TRBV4-1	TRBD2	TRBJ2-7	TGCGCCAGCAGCCAAGAGACGGGGGGAAGCTCCTACGAGCAGTACTTC	CASSQETGGSSYEQYF
.	TRBV5-1	.	TRBJ2-1	TGCGCCAGCAGCTTGTGGAGGGGGCCCTACAATGAGCAGTTCTTC	CASSLWRGPYNEQFF
.	TRBV10-3	.	TRBJ2-1	TGTGCCATCAGTGACTTCGGAGGGGGTGGTCCCGATGAGCAGTTCTTC	CAISDFGGGGPDEQFF
.	TRBV18	.	TRBJ1-1	TGTGCCAGCTCACCACCGGACATTCCGAAAGCTTTCTTT	CASSPPDIPKAFF
.	TRBV15	.	TRBJ2-7	TGTGCCACCAGCAGAGAGTTACAGTCCGACTACGAGCAGTACTTC	CATSRELQSDYEQYF
.	TRBV30	TRBD1	TRBJ1-6	TGTGCCTGGGAGGGACAGGCTTCGAATTCACCCCTCCACTTT	CAWEGQASNSPLHF
.	TRBV5-4	.	TRBJ1-3	TGTGCCAGCAGCCCGAACTCTGGAAACACCATATATTTT	CASSPNSGNTIYF
few	TRBV11-2	.	TRBJ1-1	TGTGCCAGCAGCAGGACAGCTGAAGCTTTCTTT	CASSRTAEAFF
.	TRBV14	.	TRBJ1-1	TGTGCCAGCAGCCAACAGGGGCCGAACACTGAAGCTTTCTTT	CASSQQGPNTEAFF
.	TRBV29-1	.	TRBJ2-1	TGCAGCGTTGAACGGGCGGGCCTGAGCTCCTACAATGAGCAGTTCTTC	CSVERAGLSSYNEQFF
.	TRBV4-1	TRBD2	TRBJ2-2	TGCGCCAGCAGCCTCCCTAAGGGCCTAGCGGGGACCAAGGGGGAGCTGTTTTTT	CASSLPKGLAGTKGELFF
.	TRBV11-2	.	TRBJ2-7	TGTGCCAGCAGCTTTATGGGCTACGAGCAGTACTTC	CASSFMGYEQYF
.	TRBV9	TRBD2	TRBJ2-2	TGTGCCAGCAGCGCCATAGCGGGGAGGAACACCGGGGAGCTGTTTTTT	CASSAIAGRNTGELFF
.	TRBV5-6	.	TRBJ2-6	TGTGCCAGCAGCTCACAGCCGGGAAGGAACTCTGGGGCCAACGTCCTGACTTTC	CASSSQPGRNSGANVLTF
once	TRBV18	TRBD1	TRBJ2-7	TGTGCCAGCTCACCATACAGGACAGGGAGCTCCTACGAGCAGTACTTC	CASSPYRTGSSYEQYF
.	TRBV4-3	.	TRBJ1-1	TGCGCCAGCAGCCAAGATCTGGAGGGCCGTCTTGAAGCTTTCTTT	CASSQDLEGRLEAFF
.	TRBV6-5	.	TRBJ1-2	TGTGCCAGCAGTTACTCCGTACATGGGACATATGGCTACACCTTC	CASSYSVHGTYGYTF
once	TRBV6-1	.	TRBJ1-6	TGTGCCAGCAGTGGATTGGGACGCAGCTCCTATAATTCACCCCTCCACTTT	CASSGLGRSSYNSPLHF
.	TRBV7-6	.	TRBJ2-5	TGTGCCAGCAGCTTAGAGAGCGGCGCTAAAGAGACCCAGTACTTC	CASSLESGAKETQYF
.	TRBV30	TRBD2	TRBJ2-2	TGTGCCTGGAGTGTTCTAGCGGGGGGGCCTGGGGAGCTGTTTTTT	CAWSVLAGGPGELFF
.	TRBV10-3	.	TRBJ2-7	TGTGCCATCAGTTTCCAGGGCTACTACGAGCAGTACTTC	CAISFQGYYEQYF
.	TRBV30	.	TRBJ1-1	TGTGCCTGGAGGAGGTTACAGAACACTGAAGCTTTCTTT	CAWRRLQNTEAFF
.	TRBV2	.	TRBJ1-6	TGTGCCGCCAATCGCGAGGGGAGGTCCTATAATTCACCCCTCCACTTT	CAANREGRSYNSPLHF
few	TRBV6-5	.	TRBJ1-1	TGTGCCAGCAGTTACTCCCACAGCGTAACTGAAGCTTTCTTT	CASSYSHSVTEAFF
once	TRBV5-4	TRBD2	TRBJ2-3	TGTGCCAGCAGCCCCTTGGGGACTATACGCACAGATACGCAGTATTTT	CASSPLGTIRTDTQYF
.	TRBV7-6	TRBD2	TRBJ2-5	TGTGCCAGCCTTCCCGGGGGGGCCGCGTCCGAGACCCAGTACTTC	CASLPGGAASETQYF
.	TRBV5-1	TRBD2	TRBJ2-7	TGCGCCAGCAGCTGGTTAGCGGGGCACCCGCCCTACGAGCAGTACTTC	CASSWLAGHPPYEQYF
.	TRBV10-3	.	TRBJ2-3	TGTGCCATCAGTGAGATGGGTAGCACAGATACGCAGTATTTT	CAISEMGSTDTQYF
once	TRBV10-3	.	TRBJ2-1	TGTGCCATCAGTGAGGGGGGGTGGGATGAGCAGTTCTTC	CAISEGGWDEQFF
.	TRBV7-2	.	TRBJ2-1	TGTGCCAGCAGCTTAATAACAGGGCAGCTCGGAGATGAGCAGTTCTTC	CASSLITGQLGDEQFF
.	TRBV6-1	TRBD1	TRBJ1-6	TGTGCCAGCAGCGCCGGGACAGAAACGTCACCCCTCCACTTT	CASSAGTETSPLHF
.	TRBV19	.	TRBJ1-4	TGTGCCAGTATGGCCCTCGGAGAGAATGAAAAACTGTTTTTT	CASMALGENEKLFF
.	TRBV19	.	TRBJ2-2	TGTGCCAGTGCCAGGCAACAGGTGAACACCGGGGAGCTGTTTTTT	CASARQQVNTGELFF
once	TRBV5-1	.	TRBJ2-7	TGCGCCAGCAGCCTCACGGCGGGACAAGTATACGAGCAGTACTTC	CASSLTAGQVYEQYF
.	TRBV15	.	TRBJ1-4	TGTGCCACCAGCCAGCCGACAGGACCGAATGAAAAACTGTTTTTT	CATSQPTGPNEKLFF